Following are 3 T cell receptor beta chains from one sample sequenced in a study of human T cells and chemical hapten exposure. Via MiXCR, TCRdb re-called the RACE reads, giving one row per CDR3 protein. This table has tens of thousands of distinct CDR3 sequences, approximately 11% appearing once. Noted time point: patch test 1, 2 weeks after DPC sensitization. Treatment noted: therapeutic diphenylcyclopropenone sensitization with weekly scalp DPC. Specimen: whole blood, collected in connection with sensitization to the hapten diphenylcyclopropenone (DPC). Receptor source: a woman aged 45-65 years with alopecia areata. Some clones in this sample may be carry-over from other donors' samples.

This clonotype was detected ten times or more. The J gene is TRBJ2-5, the V gene TRBV18; no definite D call. Germline CDR1 is KGHSH and CDR2 is LQKENI. With 1 base removed from V and 4 bases from J, the gap between germline ends came to 13 bases. The CDR3 length is 15 residues. The CDR3 is CASSPQSGSGETQYF. For the CDR3, the DNA is TGTGCCAGCTCACCACAATCAGGCTCGGGAGAGACCCAGTACTTC.

In this sample, this clonotype turned up many times. The chain employs TRBV12-3 or TRBV12-4 and TRBJ2-5, with TRBD2 matching over 8 bases. This CDR3 is 17 amino acids long. V shed 2 bases and J 2 bases; nucleotides not matched to a gene: 10. The CDR3 DNA is TGTGCCAGCAGTTTAAGACCGCCCGGGAGGGTTCAAGAGACCCAGTACTTC. Encoded protein: CASSLRPPGRVQETQYF.

The chain links TRBV30 to TRBJ2-7; 10 nucleotides agree with TRBD1. The germline V gene encodes CDR1 GTSNPN and CDR2 SVGIG (reference sequence). With V trimmed by 2 bases and J by 9 bases, 1 base remained unmatched. The CDR3 is 11 amino acids. The CDR3 DNA reads TGTGCCTGGAGTCGGGACAGGGGGCAGTACTTC. This codes for CAWSRDRGQYF.